This T cell receptor beta chain was identified during a study of T cell changes during pregnancy in multiple sclerosis. Looked up from germline, CDR1 is SGHNT and CDR2 is YYREEE (reference sequence). Trimming took 3 bases from V and 4 from J; bases not matched to a gene: 7. The CDR3 spans 16 residues. Libraries were prepared by immunoSEQ multiplex PCR; TCRdb keeps only in-frame clonotypes and omits some of them. The profile covers about 38,000 clones, with over 90% appearing a single time and around 0.42% taken by the ten largest. The chain links TRBV5-4 to TRBJ1-2, with 12 nucleotides matching TRBD1. The sample was CD4+ T cells from peripheral blood mononuclear cells, taken in the second trimester of pregnancy. This TCR derives from a female donor with multiple sclerosis, enrolled in a pregnancy study. CDR3 nucleotides: TGTGCCAGCAGCTCCGGGACAGGGGGCCGAGGCTATGGCTACACCTTC. It codes for CASSSGTGGRGYGYTF.